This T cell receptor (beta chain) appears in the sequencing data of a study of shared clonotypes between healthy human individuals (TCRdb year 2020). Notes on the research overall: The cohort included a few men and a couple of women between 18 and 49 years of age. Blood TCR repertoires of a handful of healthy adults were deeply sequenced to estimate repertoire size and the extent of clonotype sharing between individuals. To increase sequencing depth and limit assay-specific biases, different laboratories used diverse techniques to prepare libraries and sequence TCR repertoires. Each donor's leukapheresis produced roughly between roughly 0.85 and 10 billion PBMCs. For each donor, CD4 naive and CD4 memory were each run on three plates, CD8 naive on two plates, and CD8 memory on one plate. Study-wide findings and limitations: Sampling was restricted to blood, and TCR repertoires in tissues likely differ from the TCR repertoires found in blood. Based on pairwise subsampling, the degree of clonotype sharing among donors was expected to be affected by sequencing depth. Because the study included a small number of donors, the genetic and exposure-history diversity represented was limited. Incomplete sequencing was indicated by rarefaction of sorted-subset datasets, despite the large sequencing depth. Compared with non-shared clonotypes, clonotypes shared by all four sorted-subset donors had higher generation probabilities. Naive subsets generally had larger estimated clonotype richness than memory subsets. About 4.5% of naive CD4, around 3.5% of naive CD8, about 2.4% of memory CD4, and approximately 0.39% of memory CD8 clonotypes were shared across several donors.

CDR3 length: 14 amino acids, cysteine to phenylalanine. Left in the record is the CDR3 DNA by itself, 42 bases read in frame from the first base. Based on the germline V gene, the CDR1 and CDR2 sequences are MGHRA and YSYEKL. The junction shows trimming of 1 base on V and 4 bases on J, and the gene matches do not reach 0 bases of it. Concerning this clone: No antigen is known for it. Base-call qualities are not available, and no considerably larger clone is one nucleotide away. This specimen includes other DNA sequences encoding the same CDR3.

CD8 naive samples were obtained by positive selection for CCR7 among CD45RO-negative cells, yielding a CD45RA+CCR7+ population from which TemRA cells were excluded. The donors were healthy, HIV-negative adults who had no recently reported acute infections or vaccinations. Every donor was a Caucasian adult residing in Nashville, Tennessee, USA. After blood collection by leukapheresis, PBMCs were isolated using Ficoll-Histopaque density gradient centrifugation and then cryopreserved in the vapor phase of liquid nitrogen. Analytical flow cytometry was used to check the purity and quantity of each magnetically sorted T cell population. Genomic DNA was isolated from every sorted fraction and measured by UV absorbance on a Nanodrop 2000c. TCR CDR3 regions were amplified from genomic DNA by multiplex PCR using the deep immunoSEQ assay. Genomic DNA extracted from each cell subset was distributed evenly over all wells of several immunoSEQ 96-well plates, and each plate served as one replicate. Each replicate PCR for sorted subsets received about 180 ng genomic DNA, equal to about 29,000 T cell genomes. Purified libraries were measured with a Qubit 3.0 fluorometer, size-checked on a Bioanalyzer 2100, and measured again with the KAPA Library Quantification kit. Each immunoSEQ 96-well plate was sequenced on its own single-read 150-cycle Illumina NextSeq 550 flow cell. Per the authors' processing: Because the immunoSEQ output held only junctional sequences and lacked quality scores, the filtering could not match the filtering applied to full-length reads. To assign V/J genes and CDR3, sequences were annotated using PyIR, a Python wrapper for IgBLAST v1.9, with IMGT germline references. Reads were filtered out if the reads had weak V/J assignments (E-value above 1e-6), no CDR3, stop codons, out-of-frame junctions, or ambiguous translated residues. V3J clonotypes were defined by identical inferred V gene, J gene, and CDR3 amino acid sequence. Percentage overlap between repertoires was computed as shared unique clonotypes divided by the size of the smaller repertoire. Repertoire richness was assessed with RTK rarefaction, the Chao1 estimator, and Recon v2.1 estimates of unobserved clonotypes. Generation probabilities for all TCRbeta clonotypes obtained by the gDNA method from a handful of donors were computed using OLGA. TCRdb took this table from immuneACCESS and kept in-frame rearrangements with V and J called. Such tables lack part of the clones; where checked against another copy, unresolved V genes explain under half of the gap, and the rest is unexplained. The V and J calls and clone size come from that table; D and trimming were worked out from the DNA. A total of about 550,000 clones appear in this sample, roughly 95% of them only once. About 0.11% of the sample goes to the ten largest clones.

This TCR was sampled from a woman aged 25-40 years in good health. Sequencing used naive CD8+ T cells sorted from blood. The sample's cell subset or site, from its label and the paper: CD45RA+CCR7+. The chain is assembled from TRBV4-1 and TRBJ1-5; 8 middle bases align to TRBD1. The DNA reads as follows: TGCGCCAGCAGCCAAGGACAGGGGAATCAGCCCCAGCATTTT. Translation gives CASSQGQGNQPQHF.